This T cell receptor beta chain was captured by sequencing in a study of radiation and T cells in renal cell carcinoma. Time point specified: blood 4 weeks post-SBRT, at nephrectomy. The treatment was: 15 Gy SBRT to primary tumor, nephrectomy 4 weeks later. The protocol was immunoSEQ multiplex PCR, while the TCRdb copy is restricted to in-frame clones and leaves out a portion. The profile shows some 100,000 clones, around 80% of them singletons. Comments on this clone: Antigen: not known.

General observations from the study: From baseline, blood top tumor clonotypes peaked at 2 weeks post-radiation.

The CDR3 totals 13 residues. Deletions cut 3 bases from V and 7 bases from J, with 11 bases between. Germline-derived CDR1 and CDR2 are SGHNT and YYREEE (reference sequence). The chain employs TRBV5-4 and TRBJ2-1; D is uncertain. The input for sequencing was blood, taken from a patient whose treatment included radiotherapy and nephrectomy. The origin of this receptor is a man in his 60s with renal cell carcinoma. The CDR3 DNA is TGTGCCAGCAGCTCGAGTAGCAGGAATGAGCAGTTCTTC. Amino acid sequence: CASSSSSRNEQFF.